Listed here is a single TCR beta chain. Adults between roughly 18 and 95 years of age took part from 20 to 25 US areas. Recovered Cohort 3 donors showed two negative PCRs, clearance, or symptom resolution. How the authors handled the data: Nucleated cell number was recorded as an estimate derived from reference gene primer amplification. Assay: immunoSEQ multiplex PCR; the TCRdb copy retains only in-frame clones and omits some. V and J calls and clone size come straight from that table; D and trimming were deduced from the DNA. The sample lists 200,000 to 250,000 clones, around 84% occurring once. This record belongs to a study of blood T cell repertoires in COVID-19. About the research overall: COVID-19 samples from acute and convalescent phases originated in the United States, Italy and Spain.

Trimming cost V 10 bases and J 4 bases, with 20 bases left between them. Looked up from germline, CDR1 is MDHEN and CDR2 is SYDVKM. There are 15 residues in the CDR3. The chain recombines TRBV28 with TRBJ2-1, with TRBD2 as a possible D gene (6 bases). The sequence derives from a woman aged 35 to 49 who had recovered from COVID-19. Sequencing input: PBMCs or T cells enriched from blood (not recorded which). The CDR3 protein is CATTLAGFGYNEQFF. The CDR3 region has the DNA TGTGCCACCACCCTGGCGGGATTCGGATACAATGAGCAGTTCTTC.